This T cell receptor beta chain is drawn from a study of post-analysis software for immune sequencing data. Unique molecular identifiers were present in the TCR beta cDNA libraries. Using its own MiXCR run on the PCR reads, TCRdb lists one record per CDR3 protein. Of a few hundred thousand distinct CDR3 sequences in the sample, roughly 38% were seen once. Of note for this clonotype: What it binds is not known.

Study outcomes and limitations: There was significantly lower normalized Chao1 diversity in multiple sclerosis patients than in controls. The authors found that F measure strongly co-clustered same-batch samples. Comparison of patients with controls showed roughly five TRBV segments more frequent in patients, TRBV5-6, TRBV5-1 and TRBV20-1 among them.

CDR1 and CDR2 (germline): MNHEY, SVGEGT. This CDR3 contains 13 residues. Trimming pared 4 bases from V and 5 bases from J, leaving 11 bases between. The specimen sequenced was blood. The TCR comes from a girl aged 2 to 10 with multiple sclerosis. The V gene is TRBV6-2 or TRBV6-3, the J gene TRBJ1-1; D may be TRBD1 (5 bases). The CDR3 protein is CASSCSGGTEAFF. The CDR3 bases are TGTGCCAGCAGTTGCTCGGGGGGGACTGAAGCTTTCTTT.